Below, 20 T cell receptor beta chains from the same sample are listed, as sequenced in a study of T cells in Graves' hyperthyroidism and ophthalmopathy. The CDR3 regions of TCR beta were amplified from RNA transcripts. The HTBI primer set was used in a first-round RT-PCR of the TCR CDR3. MiXCR, applied by TCRdb to the multiplex PCR reads, yields one record per CDR3 protein. The sample shows 300,000 to 450,000 distinct CDR3 sequences, about 18% of them seen only once. Sequencing used blood. These receptors were collected from a woman in her twenties or thirties with Graves' hyperthyroidism that later progressed to Graves' ophthalmopathy.

The sample holds many counts of this clonotype. This chain connects TRBV27 to TRBJ2-7, with 7 bases lining up with TRBD2. Trimming at V came to 0 bases and at J to 3 bases, leaving 8 bases not matched to a gene. CDR3 size: 16 residues. Germline loops: CDR1 MNHEY, CDR2 SMNVEV (reference sequence). The CDR3 region is CASSLSSGLAVYEQYF. The CDR3 DNA reads TGTGCCAGCAGTTTATCCTCGGGGCTAGCGGTCTACGAGCAGTACTTC.

V is TRBV28 and J is TRBJ2-3, with D perhaps matching TRBD2 (6 bases). Germline V gives CDR1 MDHEN, CDR2 SYDVKM. V shed 6 bases and J shed 1 base, with 14 bases lying between them. This CDR3 comprises 15 residues. The CDR3 protein is CASSNRRGGTDTQYF. The CDR3 nucleotides are TGTGCCAGCAGCAACCGGCGGGGTGGCACAGATACGCAGTATTTT.

At least ten counts were recorded for this clonotype. V usage is TRBV6-1 and J usage is TRBJ1-2; D gene uncertain. Germline V gene lookup returns CDR1 MNHNS and CDR2 SASEGT. This CDR3 region has 13 residues. V shed 5 bases and J shed 3 bases, with 10 bases lying between them. The CDR3 region has the DNA TGTGCCAGCAGTTACGCCGGAGACTATGGCTACACCTTC. It translates to CASSYAGDYGYTF.

This clonotype was detected many times. The J gene is TRBJ2-1, the V gene TRBV2; maybe TRBD1 (5 bases). The CDR3 is made up of 13 amino acids. With 7 bases removed from V and 2 bases from J, the gap between germline ends came to 9 bases. The germline V gene has CDR1 SNHLY and CDR2 FYNNEI. The CDR3 DNA follows: TGTGCCAGCATGCTAGGGGCCTACAATGAGCAGTTCTTC. This gives the protein CASMLGAYNEQFF.

This clonotype was seen many times. V and J are TRBV11-2 and TRBJ2-1; 13 bases agree with TRBD2. Looked up from germline, CDR1 is SGHAT and CDR2 is FQNNGV. The CDR3 has 16 residues. The V and J ends lost 4 bases and 9 bases, in that order; junction bases with no gene match: 9. This CDR3 reads CASSSQLAGGPFEQFF. CDR3 nucleotides: TGTGCCAGCAGCTCCCAACTAGCGGGGGGGCCATTTGAGCAGTTCTTC.

This clonotype was seen only once. The CDR3 reads CASSLTGVTHEQYF. DNA for the CDR3: TGCGCCAGCAGCTTGACGGGCGTCACACACGAGCAGTACTTC. The V gene is TRBV5-1, the J gene TRBJ2-7; no clear D gene. The CDR3 sequence is 14 residues long. V was pared by 1 base and J by 5 bases, with 13 bases between. The germline V gene encodes CDR1 SGHRS and CDR2 YFSETQ.

This clonotype was seen more than once but under ten times. The gene calls are TRBV15 and TRBJ2-3, with D unclear. This CDR3 spans 17 amino acids. Deletions cut 5 bases from V and 1 base from J, with 19 bases between. The germline gives CDR1 LNHNV, CDR2 YYDKDF (reference sequence). CDR3 coding DNA: TGTGCCACCAGCCACCCGCCCAGGCCTCTTCGCACAGATACGCAGTATTTT. Its protein is CATSHPPRPLRTDTQYF. The complete variable domain, with remaining parts taken from reference TRBV15 and TRBJ2-3, reads DAMVIQNPRYQVTQFGKPVTLSCSQTLNHNVMYWYQQKSSQAPKLLFHYYDKDFNNEADTPDNFQSRRPNTSFCFLDIRSPGLGDTAMYLCATSHPPRPLRTDTQYFGPGTRLTVL.

The chain couples TRBV7-9 to TRBJ2-1, with 9 bases that match TRBD1. CDR3 size: 15 residues. The germline gives CDR1 SEHNR, CDR2 FQNEAQ (reference sequence). J gave up 9 bases and V 5 bases, and 11 bases lay outside the gene matches. The CDR3 DNA reads TGTGCCAGCAGCCGTTGGGGACAGGGTATCGGTGAGCAGTTCTTC. It specifies CASSRWGQGIGEQFF.

For this clonotype: A read error may be the cause here, since a much bigger clone is one base away. The V gene is TRBV20-1, the J gene TRBJ2-7; 11 bases fit TRBD2. This CDR3 has 17 residues. Germline-derived CDR1 and CDR2 are DFQATT and SNEGSKA (reference sequence). J lost 4 bases, V lost 6 bases, and 17 bases had no gene match. CDR3 DNA sequence: TGCAGTGCCAGCATGGCTGACGGACTAGCGGGCTTGTACGAGCAGTACTTC. This translates into CSASMADGLAGLYEQYF.

In this sample, this clonotype turned up many times. The chain employs TRBV20-1 and TRBJ2-1, with D perhaps TRBD2 (5 bases). CDR3 length equals 15 residues. V lost 0 bases to trimming and J lost 1 base, with 10 bases between them. Germline CDR1 and CDR2: DFQATT and SNEGSKA (reference sequence). As DNA, the CDR3 is TGCAGTGCTAGAGATTTTGGGAGATCCTACAATGAGCAGTTCTTC. As protein: CSARDFGRSYNEQFF.

This clonotype has only a few counts. The chain has TRBV20-1 and TRBJ2-3; tentative D call: TRBD2 (6 bases). CDR3 size: 19 residues. V was cut by 5 bases and J by 3 bases, with 30 bases left in between. From germline, CDR1 is DFQATT and CDR2 SNEGSKA (reference sequence). CDR3 coding DNA: TGCAGTGCTCCGGGACCTATAAACTCGGGGGTAAAAATAACAGATACGCAGTATTTT. Amino acids: CSAPGPINSGVKITDTQYF.

At least ten counts were recorded for this clonotype. The chain joins TRBV7-9 to TRBJ2-1; a possible D gene is TRBD1 (6 bases). The CDR3 consists of 20 residues. With 5 bases removed from V and 5 bases from J, the gap between germline ends came to 31 bases. Germline loops: CDR1 SEHNR, CDR2 FQNEAQ (reference sequence). The DNA of the CDR3 is TGTGCCAGCAGCGGCACAATTTCGAACAGGGAGATCCCGATCCACAATGAGCAGTTCTTC. Translated, it gives CASSGTISNREIPIHNEQFF.

This clonotype has a count of ten or more. This chain joins TRBV29-1 and TRBJ2-5; 8 nucleotides agree with TRBD1. The V segment lost 7 bases and the J segment 5 bases; nucleotides outside the gene matches: 9. This CDR3 has 13 residues. Germline V CDR1 and CDR2: SQVTM, ANQGSEA. Here the CDR3 reads CSAGTGNGETQYF. The CDR3 bases are TGCAGCGCCGGGACAGGAAACGGGGAGACCCAGTACTTC.

This clonotype has at least ten counts. V is TRBV6-1 and J is TRBJ1-5; D uncertain. Germline V gene lookup returns CDR1 MNHNS and CDR2 SASEGT. Between the trimmed V and J ends, which lost 7 bases and 5 bases, there was a span of 9 bases. The CDR3 is 12 amino acids. CDR3 residues: CASTSWDQPQHF. The CDR3 DNA sequence: TGTGCCAGCACCTCTTGGGATCAGCCCCAGCATTTT.

This clonotype was detected many times. This rearrangement joins TRBV27 to TRBJ1-2; 7 bases align to TRBD1. The CDR3 length is 14 residues. J was trimmed by 8 bases and V by 3 bases; bases with no gene match: 9. Germline CDR1 reads MNHEY; CDR2 reads SMNVEV (reference sequence). The CDR3 DNA reads as TGTGCCAGCAGTTTGGGCAGGGGGATTCACGGCTACACCTTC. Residues: CASSLGRGIHGYTF.

This clonotype was detected ten times or more. This rearrangement joins TRBV24-1 to TRBJ1-2; weak D call: TRBD1 (5 bases). The V gene's germline CDR1 is KGHDR and CDR2 SFDVKD. With 5 bases removed from V and 6 bases from J, the gap between germline ends came to 18 bases. The CDR3 has 15 residues. This CDR3 reads CATSGTGNSLDGYTF. The CDR3 region has the DNA TGTGCCACCAGTGGCACAGGAAACTCGTTGGATGGCTACACCTTC.

J is TRBJ2-2 and V is TRBV25-1; D possibly corresponds to TRBD2 (6 bases). The V end was cut by 1 base, the J end by 7 bases, with 10 bases between. CDR3 length: 14 residues. In germline, CDR1 is MGHDK, CDR2 SYGVNS. The CDR3 coding sequence is TGTGCCAGCAGTGAATGGGGAGCGGGCGGGGAGCTGTTTTTT. It encodes CASSEWGAGGELFF.

This clonotype has a count of ten or more. The gene calls are TRBV29-1 and TRBJ2-7, with D tentatively TRBD1 (6 bases). CDR1 is SQVTM and CDR2 is ANQGSEA in the germline V gene. This CDR3 comprises 12 residues. V lost 4 bases, J lost 6 bases, and 13 bases lay in between. The CDR3 protein is CSVGTGLSEQYF. CDR3 in DNA: TGCAGCGTTGGTACAGGGTTAAGCGAGCAGTACTTC.

The chain combines TRBV18 with TRBJ2-3; D possibly corresponds to TRBD1 (5 bases). V shed 2 bases and J shed 2 bases, with 17 bases lying between them. The CDR3 has 17 residues. Germline V gene sequence: CDR1 KGHSH, CDR2 LQKENI. The DNA for the CDR3 is TGTGCCAGCTCACCAGCGTTACTGCGGACACACACAGATACGCAGTATTTT. This sequence encodes CASSPALLRTHTDTQYF.

Comments on this clonotype: This clone may be a read error of a much larger clone one base away. The chain employs TRBV20-1 and TRBJ1-4; TRBD1 matches at 8 bases. There are 15 residues in the CDR3. CDR1 and CDR2 from the germline V gene are DFQATT and SNEGSKA (reference sequence). The CDR3 nucleotides read TGCAGTGCTGGAGATCCGGCAGGGGGCCGGGAAAAACTGTTTTTT. Its protein product is CSAGDPAGGREKLFF.